What follows are 2 T cell receptor beta chains derived from one specimen sequenced in a study of monozygotic twins with inflammatory bowel disease. After re-calling the 5' RACE reads, TCRdb lists one entry per CDR3 protein, DNA absent. The sample data list a few hundred thousand distinct CDR3 sequences. The sequenced sample was blood. The origin of the receptors is a human donor with ulcerative colitis or Crohn's disease, or a healthy co-twin of an affected twin (not recorded which).

The chain employs TRBV7-2 and TRBJ1-1; TCRdb reports TRBD1, a call that lacks DNA to check it against. There are 13 residues in the CDR3. Germline V lookup: CDR1 SGHTA, CDR2 FQGNSA. CDR3 in amino acids: CASSLFGGDGAFF.

The chain carries TRBV7-8 and TRBJ2-4; TCRdb calls TRBD1, which cannot be checked without DNA. Germline V lookup: CDR1 SGHVS, CDR2 FQNEAQ. This CDR3 spans 15 amino acids. CDR3: CASSLVDGGENIQYF.